This T cell receptor beta chain was recorded in a study of blood T cell repertoires in COVID-19. The protocol was immunoSEQ multiplex PCR, while the TCRdb copy is restricted to in-frame clones and leaves out a portion. The table includes roughly 280,000 clones, over 80% detected once. Germline CDR1 MNHEY, CDR2 SMNVEV (reference sequence). This CDR3 has 14 amino acids. The V segment lost 4 bases and the J segment 7 bases; nucleotides outside the gene matches: 3. Input material: peripheral blood. The TCR comes from a man in his sixties who had recovered from COVID-19. The chain recombines TRBV27 with TRBJ2-1; 11 bases line up with TRBD2. The CDR3 loop reads CASSSRLAGNEQFF. The CDR3, as DNA: TGTGCCAGCAGTTCCAGACTAGCGGGAAATGAGCAGTTCTTC.